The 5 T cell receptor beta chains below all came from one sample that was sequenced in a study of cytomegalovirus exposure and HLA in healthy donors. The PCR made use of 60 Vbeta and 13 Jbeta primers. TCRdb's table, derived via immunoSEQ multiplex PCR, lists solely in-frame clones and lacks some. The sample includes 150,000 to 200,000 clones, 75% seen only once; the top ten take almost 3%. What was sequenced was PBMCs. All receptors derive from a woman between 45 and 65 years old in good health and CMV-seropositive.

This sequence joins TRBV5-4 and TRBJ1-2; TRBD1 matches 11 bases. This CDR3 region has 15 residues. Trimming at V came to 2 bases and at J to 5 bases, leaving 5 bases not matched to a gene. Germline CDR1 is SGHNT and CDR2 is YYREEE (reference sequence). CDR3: CASSLSGTGGYGYTF. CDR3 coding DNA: TGTGCCAGCAGCTTATCCGGGACAGGGGGGTATGGCTACACCTTC.

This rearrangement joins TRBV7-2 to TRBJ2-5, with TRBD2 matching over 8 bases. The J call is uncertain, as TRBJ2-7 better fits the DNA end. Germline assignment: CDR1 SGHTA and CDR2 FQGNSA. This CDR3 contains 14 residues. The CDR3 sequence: CASSSGLAGYEQYF. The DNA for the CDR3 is TGTGCCAGCAGCTCAGGACTAGCAGGGTACGAGCAGTACTTC.

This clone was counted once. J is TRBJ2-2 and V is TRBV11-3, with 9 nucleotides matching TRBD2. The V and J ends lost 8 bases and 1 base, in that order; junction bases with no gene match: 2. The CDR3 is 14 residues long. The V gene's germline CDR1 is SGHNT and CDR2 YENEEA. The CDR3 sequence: CASGSGGNTGELFF. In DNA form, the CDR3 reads TGTGCCAGCGGTAGCGGGGGGAACACCGGGGAGCTGTTTTTT.

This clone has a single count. The CDR3 region has the DNA TGTGCCAGCAGAATGACAGGGGGGAGGACCGGGGAGCTGTTTTTT. Protein sequence: CASRMTGGRTGELFF. The rearrangement uses TRBV11-2 and TRBJ2-2; TRBD1 agrees at 9 bases. V shed 6 bases and J 5 bases; nucleotides not matched to a gene: 7. This CDR3 has 15 residues. Germline CDR1 SGHAT, CDR2 FQNNGV. Variable domain in full (rest from reference TRBV11-2 and TRBJ2-2): EAGVAQSPRYKIIEKRQSVAFWCNPISGHATLYWYQQILGQGPKLLIQFQNNGVVDDSQLPKDRFSAERLKGVDSTLKIQPAKLEDSAVYLCASRMTGGRTGELFFGEGSRLTVL.

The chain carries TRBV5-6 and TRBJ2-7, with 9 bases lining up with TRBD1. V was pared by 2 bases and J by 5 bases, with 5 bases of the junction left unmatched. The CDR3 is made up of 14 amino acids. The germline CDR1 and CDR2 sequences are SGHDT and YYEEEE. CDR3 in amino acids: CASSFRTGVHEQYF. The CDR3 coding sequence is TGTGCCAGCAGCTTCAGGACAGGGGTCCACGAGCAGTACTTC.